One and the same sample provided the 21 T cell receptor beta chains below, sequenced in a study of shared clonotypes between healthy human individuals. Libraries were prepared by immunoSEQ multiplex PCR; TCRdb keeps only in-frame clonotypes and omits some of them. The table records over 2 million clones, less than 95% of them present only once. The sequenced material came from naive CD4+ T cells from PBMCs. The subset denotes: CD45RA+ positively selected. Receptor source: a man younger than 35 in good health. Some clones in this sample may be carry-over from other donors' samples.

The chain has TRBV27 and TRBJ2-2; 7 bases are shared with TRBD1. CDR1 is MNHEY, CDR2 SMNVEV, per germline (reference sequence). The CDR3 is made up of 15 amino acids. The V gene end was trimmed by 3 bases and the J gene end by 4 bases; junction bases not matched to a gene: 5. DNA of the CDR3: TGTGCCAGCAGTTTCGGACAGGAACGCACCGGGGAGCTGTTTTTT. It encodes CASSFGQERTGELFF.

This chain links TRBV18 with TRBJ2-1; possibly TRBD1 for D (6 bases). The CDR3 sequence is 15 residues long. Germline V gene data show CDR1 as KGHSH and CDR2 as LQKENI. The V end was cut by 4 bases, the J end by 6 bases, with 16 bases between. The CDR3: CASSLQTGLVNEQFF. The CDR3 nucleotides read TGTGCCAGCTCACTTCAGACAGGTCTCGTCAATGAGCAGTTCTTC.

This chain connects TRBV2 to TRBJ2-5, with 8 bases matching TRBD2. There are 13 residues in the CDR3. Germline CDR1 reads SNHLY; CDR2 reads FYNNEI. Trimming took 8 bases from V and 5 from J; bases not matched to a gene: 7. CDR3 protein: CASLREVGETQYF. CDR3 sequence (DNA): TGTGCCAGCTTGCGGGAGGTAGGGGAGACCCAGTACTTC.

The rearrangement uses TRBV5-3 and TRBJ2-3, with 7 bases lining up with TRBD1. TRBV5-3 is labeled an ORF, and its function is uncertain. Losses at the gene ends were 3 bases for V and 2 bases for J; bases not matched to a gene: 18. The length of the CDR3 is 19 residues. The CDR3 here is CARSWLGGACGDNTDTQYF. DNA for the CDR3: TGTGCCAGAAGCTGGCTAGGGGGCGCTTGCGGAGATAACACAGATACGCAGTATTTT.

This clone was detected only once. The gene calls are TRBV19 and TRBJ1-1; D perhaps matches TRBD1 (6 bases). CDR1 is LNHDA and CDR2 is SQIVND in the germline V gene (reference sequence). This CDR3 has 14 amino acids. V lost 7 bases, J lost 5 bases, and 17 bases lay in between. As DNA, the CDR3 is TGTGCCAGTAAATGGGGGGGGCGTGAGACTGAAGCTTTCTTT. Protein: CASKWGGRETEAFF. Full variable domain (missing parts from reference TRBV19 and TRBJ1-1): DGGITQSPKYLFRKEGQNVTLSCEQNLNHDAMYWYRQDPGQGLRLIYYSQIVNDFQKGDIAEGYSVSREKKESFPLTVTSAQKNPTAFYLCASKWGGRETEAFFGQGTRLTVV.

The chain carries TRBV10-3 and TRBJ1-4, with D unresolved. In germline, CDR1 is ENHRY, CDR2 SYGVKD. CDR3 length: 15 amino acids. Trimming stripped 10 bases from V and 0 bases from J, with 15 bases between. CDR3 nucleotide sequence: TGTGCCACCGCCCGTACCTCGGCAACTAATGAAAAACTGTTTTTT. Amino acids: CATARTSATNEKLFF.

The gene calls are TRBV27 and TRBJ2-7; 13 positions match TRBD2. The J segment lost 4 bases and the V segment lost 2 bases, leaving 5 bases of the junction unmatched. The CDR3 contains 16 residues. Germline V gives CDR1 MNHEY, CDR2 SMNVEV (reference sequence). CDR3 sequence (DNA): TGTGCCAGCAGTTTAAGGACTAGCGGGAGTGGGTACGAGCAGTACTTC. It encodes CASSLRTSGSGYEQYF.

J is TRBJ1-2 and V is TRBV7-8, with D possibly being TRBD1 (6 bases). The CDR3 totals 15 residues. V gave up 5 bases and J gave up 4 bases, with 17 bases separating them. The germline gives CDR1 SGHVS, CDR2 FQNEAQ. For the CDR3, the DNA is TGTGCCAGCAGCCCAACGGGGGCGGGGGGCTATGGCTACACCTTC. Translation gives CASSPTGAGGYGYTF.

The gene calls are TRBV5-1 and TRBJ2-6; 9 nucleotides align to TRBD1. Looked up from germline, CDR1 is SGHRS and CDR2 is YFSETQ. V shed 2 bases and J 4 bases; nucleotides not matched to a gene: 10. The CDR3 totals 18 residues. The CDR3 DNA sequence: TGCGCCAGCAGCTTAGGGGACAGGGTTGAGTCCGGGGCCAACGTCCTGACTTTC. It is translated as CASSLGDRVESGANVLTF.

This chain connects TRBV28 to TRBJ2-7, with a tentative D call TRBD2 (5 bases). This CDR3 comprises 14 residues. With 7 bases removed from V and 4 bases from J, the gap between germline ends came to 17 bases. CDR1 MDHEN and CDR2 SYDVKM come from the germline V gene. CDR3 loop: CASTSRGLGYEQYF. The CDR3 nucleotides read TGTGCCAGCACCTCACGGGGTCTCGGATACGAGCAGTACTTC.

The gene calls are TRBV11-2 and TRBJ2-3; 8 positions match TRBD1. CDR3 size: 15 residues. Germline V gives CDR1 SGHAT, CDR2 FQNNGV. The V and J ends lost 6 bases and 4 bases, in that order; junction bases with no gene match: 9. The CDR3 DNA sequence: TGTGCCAGCAGTTCTGCAGGGGGCGCGGCAGATACGCAGTATTTT. It specifies CASSSAGGAADTQYF.

V and J are TRBV12-5 and TRBJ2-1; D gene uncertain. V lost 5 bases and J lost 1, with 6 bases in between. The length of the CDR3 is 13 residues. CDR1 is LGHNT and CDR2 is FRNRAP in the germline V gene. The CDR3 region is CASGQASYNEQFF. The CDR3 DNA reads as TGTGCTAGTGGTCAGGCTTCCTACAATGAGCAGTTCTTC. Full variable domain (missing parts from reference TRBV12-5 and TRBJ2-1): DARVTQTPRHKVTEMGQEVTMRCQPILGHNTVFWYRQTMMQGLELLAYFRNRAPLDDSGMPKDRFSAEMPDATLATLKIQPSEPRDSAVYFCASGQASYNEQFFGPGTRLTVL.

This clone was seen only once. The chain links TRBV6-6 to TRBJ1-4; D ambiguous. The CDR3 runs 13 residues. Germline V gene lookup returns CDR1 MNHNY and CDR2 SVGAGI (reference sequence). V was clipped by 6 bases and J by 7 bases, with 12 bases between them. CDR3 coding DNA: TGTGCCAGCAGCGCGGAAACCCTTGAAAAACTGTTTTTT. Translated: CASSAETLEKLFF.

The chain is built from TRBV5-8 and TRBJ1-2; the match to TRBD1 covers 10 bases. The V and J ends lost 3 bases and 1 base, in that order; junction bases with no gene match: 0. The CDR3 spans 14 residues. CDR1 and CDR2 from the germline V gene are SGHTS and YDEGEE. CDR3 bases: TGTGCCAGCAGCTGGACAGGGGGTAACTATGGCTACACCTTC. The encoded protein is CASSWTGGNYGYTF.

The chain has TRBV5-1 and TRBJ2-2; TRBD2 might be the D (5 bases). With 7 bases removed from V and 4 bases from J, the gap between germline ends came to 14 bases. The CDR3 length is 14 residues. Germline CDR1 reads SGHRS; CDR2 reads YFSETQ. This CDR3 is CASFREGSTGELFF. The CDR3 DNA is TGCGCCAGCTTCCGGGAAGGAAGCACCGGGGAGCTGTTTTTT.

V gene TRBV6-1 combines with J gene TRBJ2-2; D remains ambiguous. CDR1 is MNHNS, CDR2 SASEGT, per germline. Trimming left V 6 bases short and J 5 bases short, with 7 bases between. CDR3 length: 12 amino acids. This CDR3 reads CASRFGTGELFF. As DNA, the CDR3 is TGTGCCAGCAGGTTTGGTACCGGGGAGCTGTTTTTT.

V usage is TRBV7-9 and J usage is TRBJ1-3; no clear D gene. The CDR3 extends over 15 amino acids. Germline values: CDR1 SEHNR, CDR2 FQNEAQ (reference sequence). V was trimmed by 2 bases and J by 0 bases, leaving 8 bases between them. CDR3 loop: CASSLIGNSGNTIYF. CDR3 coding DNA: TGTGCCAGCAGCTTAATAGGGAACTCTGGAAACACCATATATTTT.

This chain joins TRBV5-1 and TRBJ1-1, with D unresolved. This CDR3 is 14 amino acids long. V was pared by 4 bases and J by 4 bases, with 14 bases between. Germline-derived CDR1 and CDR2 are SGHRS and YFSETQ. The DNA for the CDR3 is TGCGCCAGCAGCACCAACCCCCAGACCACTGAAGCTTTCTTT. It encodes CASSTNPQTTEAFF.

The V call is TRBV4-1, the J call TRBJ2-7; a possible D gene is TRBD1 (6 bases). Germline loops: CDR1 MGHRA, CDR2 YSYEKL. V gave up 4 bases and J gave up 7 bases, with 23 bases separating them. The CDR3 loop spans 16 amino acids. As DNA, the CDR3 is TGCGCCAGCAGCCGCAACAGTCCCGGACAGATGAGGGAGCAGTACTTC. Translated, it gives CASSRNSPGQMREQYF.

V gene TRBV11-1 combines with J gene TRBJ2-5, with 9 bases identical to TRBD2. CDR3 size: 15 residues. V lost 5 bases, J lost 1 base, and 5 bases stayed unmatched. CDR1 is SGHAT and CDR2 is FQDESV in the germline V gene (reference sequence). This chain's CDR3 is CASSPKTSGQETQYF. CDR3 in DNA: TGTGCCAGCAGCCCCAAGACTAGCGGCCAAGAGACCCAGTACTTC.

The chain carries TRBV18 and TRBJ2-3; D is unclear. The CDR3 is 16 amino acids. Germline V gene data show CDR1 as KGHSH and CDR2 as LQKENI. V was shortened by 0 bases and J by 0 bases, with 10 bases between the two germline ends. CDR3 residues: CASSPPDPRSTDTQYF. CDR3 bases: TGTGCCAGCTCACCACCGGACCCCCGAAGCACAGATACGCAGTATTTT. The whole variable domain, filled in from reference TRBV18 and TRBJ2-3, reads NAGVMQNPRHLVRRRGQEARLRCSPMKGHSHVYWYRQLPEEGLKFMVYLQKENIIDESGMPKERFSAEFPKEGPSILRIQQVVRGDSAAYFCASSPPDPRSTDTQYFGPGTRLTVL.